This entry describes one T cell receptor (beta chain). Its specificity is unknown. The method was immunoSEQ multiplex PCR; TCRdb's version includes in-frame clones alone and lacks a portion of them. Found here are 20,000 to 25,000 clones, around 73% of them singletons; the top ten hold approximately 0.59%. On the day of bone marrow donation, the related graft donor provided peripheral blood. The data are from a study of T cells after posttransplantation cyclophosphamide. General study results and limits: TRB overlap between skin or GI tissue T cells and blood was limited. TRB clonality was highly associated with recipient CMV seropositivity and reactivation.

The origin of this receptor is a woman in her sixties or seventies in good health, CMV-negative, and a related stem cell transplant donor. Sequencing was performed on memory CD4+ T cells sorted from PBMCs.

The DNA for the CDR3 is TGTGCCAGCAGCACCGGCAGGGCCACAAATGAAAAACTGTTTTTT. Amino acids: CASSTGRATNEKLFF. This chain joins TRBV9 and TRBJ1-4, with D perhaps matching TRBD1 (5 bases). The CDR3 totals 15 residues. The ends were cut back, 4 bases at V and 5 bases at J, with 15 bases in the middle. Per the germline V gene, CDR1 is SGDLS and CDR2 is YYNGEE.